This TCR beta chain is from a study of blood T cell repertoires in COVID-19 (dated by TCRdb to about 2020). For the study in its entirety: Samples from collaborators originated in the United States, Italy and Spain and spanned both the acute and convalescent phases of COVID-19. The prospective study material was composed of cDNA or gDNA derived from T cells, B-cell-depleted T cells, or PBMCs. Deeply sampled blood TCRbeta repertoires from subjects exposed to, actively infected with, or recovered from COVID-19 were included in the dataset. A freely available public database, intended as a resource for researchers studying the immune response to SARS-CoV-2, is where the repertoires were released. The samples were drawn from two sources: the first 160 participants of the ongoing ImmuneRACE study, and approximately 1,300 subjects contributed by 6 global collaborators. A de-identified subject ID, COVID-19 status, age in years and sex were almost always included in the sample metadata. Where HLA class I and class II types were available, the types were taken from metadata supplied by the sample provider, not from assay-based typing.

In the case of this clone: Its antigen is unknown. A read error may produce the germline difference seen at one junction end.

Collaborating institutions collected whole blood in K2EDTA tubes following their own protocols. For TCRbeta analysis, collaborators shipped samples in one of three forms: frozen whole blood, isolated PBMCs, or DNA extracted from either of those sample types. The research as a whole found: Clinical and demographic metadata were provided uncurated, with the amount varying by source and participant.

The immunoSEQ Assay, a bias-controlled multiplex PCR, was used to amplify TCRbeta CDR3 regions from genomic DNA. Concerning the study's data processing: The number of nucleated cells in each sample was estimated by amplification of reference gene primers within the assay. To quantify the absolute abundance of each unique TCRbeta CDR3 rearrangement, sequence reads were collapsed and filtered. For each sample, productive Simpson clonality was calculated as the square root of Simpson's diversity index across productive rearrangements. TCRdb's version of the immuneACCESS table is confined to in-frame rearrangements and falls short of the full clone set. An unresolved V gene accounts for under half of the shortfall where checked; the remainder is of unknown origin. The DNA gave D and trimming, while V, J and clone size come from that table. The sample records over 100,000 clones, about 86% of which are singletons. The ten biggest clones cover 2.5% to 3.5% of the sample.

The germline V gene (reference sequence) provides CDR1 PRHDT and CDR2 FYEKMQ. The CDR3 has 14 amino acids, counting the end cysteine and phenylalanine. The retained sequence is limited to the CDR3, 42 bases, with the frame set at the first base. The chain is made from TRBV13 and TRBJ1-2; 11 central nucleotides agree with TRBD1. This clonotype was sampled from a woman older than 75 with active or convalescent COVID-19. Sequencing input: peripheral blood. The CDR3 corresponds to CASSLGQGAMGYTF. The bases read TGTGCCAGCAGCCTAGGACAGGGGGCTATGGGCTACACCTTC.